The 16 T cell receptor beta chains reported below all come from one sample, sequenced in a study of cytomegalovirus exposure and HLA in healthy donors. The PCR used 60 Vbeta and 13 Jbeta primers. Assay used: immunoSEQ multiplex PCR; TCRdb lists only in-frame clones, some missing. The profile shows approximately 160,000 clones, around 81% of them singletons. The sequenced sample was PBMCs. Every receptor here comes from a man aged 35-49 years in good health and CMV-seronegative.

This clone appeared once. This rearrangement joins TRBV9 to TRBJ2-5, with unresolved D. Trimming cost V 2 bases and J 4 bases, with 24 bases left between them. The CDR3 has 18 amino acids. Germline loops: CDR1 SGDLS, CDR2 YYNGEE. The CDR3 nucleotides are TGTGCCAGCAGCGTCACACATAACCCTCCTAAGACTCGAGAGACCCAGTACTTC. It translates to CASSVTHNPPKTRETQYF. Full variable domain (outside the CDR3, taken from reference TRBV9 and TRBJ2-5): DSGVTQTPKHLITATGQRVTLRCSPRSGDLSVYWYQQSLDQGLQFLIQYYNGEERAKGNILERFSAQQFPDLHSELNLSSLELGDSALYFCASSVTHNPPKTRETQYFGPGTRLLVL.

The chain couples TRBV4-1 to TRBJ1-1, with D perhaps matching TRBD1 (5 bases). Per germline, CDR1 MGHRA and CDR2 YSYEKL. This CDR3 region has 15 residues. V dropped 4 bases and J dropped 2 bases, with 14 bases sitting between them. The CDR3 DNA reads as TGCGCCAGCAGCCTGGACGCGGGGGTAAACACTGAAGCTTTCTTT. Its translation: CASSLDAGVNTEAFF.

The chain uses TRBV5-1 and TRBJ1-2; D is perhaps TRBD1 (6 bases). Trimming stripped 3 bases from V and 0 bases from J, with 9 bases between. The CDR3 loop spans 14 amino acids. Germline V lookup: CDR1 SGHRS, CDR2 YFSETQ. This chain's CDR3 is CASSSDRTNYGYTF. DNA for the CDR3: TGCGCCAGCAGCTCCGACAGGACTAACTATGGCTACACCTTC.

This chain's CDR3 is CASMEGNSNQPQHF. The CDR3 nucleotides are TGTGCCAGCATGGAGGGTAACAGCAATCAGCCCCAGCATTTT. This chain links TRBV6-1 with TRBJ1-5; no reliable D call. The germline V gene has CDR1 MNHNS and CDR2 SASEGT. CDR3 length: 14 amino acids. Between the trimmed V and J ends, which lost 7 bases and 1 base, there was a span of 11 bases.

The CDR3 DNA reads TGTGCCAGCAGCCCGGGACAGTCCTCAAGCTCCTACGAGCAGTACTTC. It encodes CASSPGQSSSSYEQYF. The chain combines TRBV11-2 with TRBJ2-7; 7 bases match TRBD1. This CDR3 comprises 16 residues. Germline loops: CDR1 SGHAT, CDR2 FQNNGV. V trimming: 5 bases; J trimming: 0 bases; junction bases outside the gene matches: 10.

The V gene is TRBV7-2, the J gene TRBJ2-5; D is ambiguous. V was pared by 1 base and J by 6 bases, with 9 bases between. Germline V gene data show CDR1 as SGHTA and CDR2 as FQGNSA. The CDR3 runs 13 residues. This CDR3 reads CASSLVLEQTQYF. The DNA for the CDR3 is TGTGCCAGCAGCTTAGTTCTAGAACAGACCCAGTACTTC.

This clone was detected only once. V and J are TRBV5-1 and TRBJ1-4, with D possibly TRBD1 on 5 matching bases. The germline V gene encodes CDR1 SGHRS and CDR2 YFSETQ. V was cut by 7 bases and J by 7 bases, with 17 bases left in between. There are 14 residues in the CDR3. In DNA, the CDR3 is TGCGCCAGCCGTACCGGGGGGTGGAGTGAAAAACTGTTTTTT. It specifies CASRTGGWSEKLFF.

The chain has TRBV11-1 and TRBJ1-2, with D possibly TRBD1 on 6 matching bases. The V gene's germline CDR1 is SGHAT and CDR2 FQDESV (reference sequence). The CDR3 consists of 14 residues. The V end lost 4 bases, the J end lost 2 bases, and 11 bases lay between the germline ends. The CDR3 loop reads CASSSSRGNYGYTF. DNA of the CDR3: TGTGCCAGCAGCTCCTCCAGGGGCAACTATGGCTACACCTTC.

V gene TRBV19 combines with J gene TRBJ2-7, with D perhaps TRBD1 (5 bases). V was cut by 1 base and J by 7 bases, with 23 bases left in between. CDR1 and CDR2 (germline): LNHDA, SQIVND (reference sequence). The CDR3 is 17 amino acids. The CDR3 sequence: CASSIGVLGVSKGEQYF. The CDR3 DNA sequence: TGTGCCAGTAGTATAGGAGTCTTGGGCGTCTCTAAGGGGGAGCAGTACTTC.

This clone was seen once. The V and J genes are TRBV19 and TRBJ1-5; D is ambiguous. Germline CDR1 and CDR2: LNHDA and SQIVND (reference sequence). The CDR3 length is 14 residues. V lost 4 bases to trimming and J lost 4 bases, with 11 bases between them. The CDR3 is CASSKESQNQPQHF. CDR3 bases: TGTGCCAGTAGTAAGGAGTCGCAGAATCAGCCCCAGCATTTT.

The rearrangement uses TRBV19 and TRBJ1-2, with 7 bases aligning to TRBD1. The V gene end was trimmed by 4 bases and the J gene end by 6 bases; junction bases not matched to a gene: 11. Per germline, CDR1 LNHDA and CDR2 SQIVND (reference sequence). This CDR3 region has 15 residues. The CDR3 nucleotides read TGTGCCAGTAGTACAACGACAGGGCCGTCTGATGGCTACACCTTC. This sequence encodes CASSTTTGPSDGYTF.

This clone has only one observation. The chain employs TRBV11-2 and TRBJ1-3; D is unclear. Germline CDR1 SGHAT, CDR2 FQNNGV. The CDR3 is 16 amino acids. V lost 1 base, J lost 0 bases, and 10 bases lay in between. The CDR3 DNA is TGTGCCAGCAGCTTAGCTCACTTGTCCTCTGGAAACACCATATATTTT. It encodes CASSLAHLSSGNTIYF.

The rearrangement uses TRBV19 and TRBJ1-2; D not certain. V lost 4 bases to trimming and J lost 3 bases, with 6 bases between them. This CDR3 comprises 12 residues. Germline V lookup: CDR1 LNHDA, CDR2 SQIVND (reference sequence). Here the CDR3 reads CASSRGDYGYTF. For the CDR3, the DNA is TGTGCCAGTAGTAGGGGAGACTATGGCTACACCTTC. Full variable domain (missing parts from reference TRBV19 and TRBJ1-2): DGGITQSPKYLFRKEGQNVTLSCEQNLNHDAMYWYRQDPGQGLRLIYYSQIVNDFQKGDIAEGYSVSREKKESFPLTVTSAQKNPTAFYLCASSRGDYGYTFGSGTRLTVV.

This clone was counted a single time. One end of the junction does not line up with germline, which may come from a read error. The J gene is TRBJ2-5, the V gene TRBV7-9, with 8 bases matching TRBD2. CDR1 is SEHNR, CDR2 FQNEAQ, per germline (reference sequence). This CDR3 has 14 residues. This CDR3 is CSSSLLAAQETQYF. The CDR3, as DNA: TGTTCCAGCAGCCTACTAGCGGCACAAGAGACCCAGTACTTC.

This clone was found once. J is TRBJ1-5 and V is TRBV28, with 8 bases aligning to TRBD1. The germline V gene encodes CDR1 MDHEN and CDR2 SYDVKM. The J segment lost 0 bases and the V segment lost 2 bases, leaving 0 bases of the junction unmatched. The CDR3 length is 15 residues. The CDR3 protein is CASSLQGASNQPQHF. DNA of the CDR3: TGTGCCAGCAGTTTACAGGGGGCTAGCAATCAGCCCCAGCATTTT.

This sequence joins TRBV27 and TRBJ1-5; D is perhaps TRBD1 (6 bases). CDR1 and CDR2 from the germline V gene are MNHEY and SMNVEV (reference sequence). The V and J ends lost 3 bases and 2 bases respectively, with 11 bases between them. The CDR3 totals 15 residues. The chain's CDR3 is CASSFGRQGNQPQHF. The CDR3 DNA reads as TGTGCCAGCAGTTTTGGGAGACAGGGCAATCAGCCCCAGCATTTT.